The 30 T cell receptor beta chains given below trace back to one sample, sequenced in a study of cytomegalovirus exposure and HLA in healthy donors. It was with 60 Vbeta and 13 Jbeta primers that the PCR ran. This table comes from immunoSEQ multiplex PCR, and its TCRdb copy is limited to in-frame clones, with some not included. Seen here are 130,000 or so clones, over 75% observed once, and the top ten hold more than 1.5%. The sequencing sample was made of PBMCs. These TCRs come from a man aged 40-49 years in good health and CMV-seronegative.

The chain combines TRBV27 with TRBJ1-6; 8 bases are a match to TRBD1. Trimming took 6 bases from V and 7 from J; bases not matched to a gene: 2. The CDR3 consists of 13 residues. The germline V gene has CDR1 MNHEY and CDR2 SMNVEV (reference sequence). The DNA of the CDR3 is TGTGCCAGCAGGACAGGGGTGAATTCACCCCTCCACTTT. Amino acids: CASRTGVNSPLHF.

J is TRBJ2-3 and V is TRBV27, with TRBD2 matching over 7 bases. V shed 2 bases and J 9 bases; nucleotides not matched to a gene: 17. The length of the CDR3 is 17 residues. Germline V gives CDR1 MNHEY, CDR2 SMNVEV (reference sequence). The chain's CDR3 is CASSLGVMAGDPRTQYF. As DNA, the CDR3 is TGTGCCAGCAGTTTAGGGGTAATGGCGGGAGACCCTAGGACGCAGTATTTT.

The J gene is TRBJ2-1, the V gene TRBV6-4; maybe TRBD1 (7 bases). This CDR3 is 16 amino acids long. The germline V gene encodes CDR1 MRHNA and CDR2 SNTAGT. Trimming stripped 10 bases from V and 1 base from J, with 20 bases between. CDR3 DNA sequence: TGTGCCAACAAACTGGAGGGGGCCAAATCCTACAATGAGCAGTTCTTC. Translated, it gives CANKLEGAKSYNEQFF.

The rearrangement uses TRBV7-8 and TRBJ2-7; 9 nucleotides align to TRBD1. This CDR3 spans 14 amino acids. Germline lookup yields CDR1 SGHVS and CDR2 FQNEAQ. The V gene end was trimmed by 5 bases and the J gene end by 3 bases; junction bases not matched to a gene: 5. The CDR3 spells CASSRTGVGYEQYF. Here the CDR3 DNA reads TGTGCCAGCAGCCGGACAGGGGTAGGCTACGAGCAGTACTTC.

The CDR3, as DNA: TGTGCCAGCAGCTTGGGGGGACAGCTTAACACTGAAGCTTTCTTT. It yields the protein CASSLGGQLNTEAFF. The chain uses TRBV5-5 and TRBJ1-1; 7 bases line up with TRBD1. Per germline, CDR1 SGHKS and CDR2 YYEKEE (reference sequence). The ends lost 0 bases at V and 2 bases at J; junction bases unmatched: 4. This CDR3 contains 15 residues.

This chain links TRBV27 with TRBJ2-7, with 8 bases lining up with TRBD1. The V gene's germline CDR1 is MNHEY and CDR2 SMNVEV (reference sequence). Trimming cost V 4 bases and J 5 bases; bases outside gene matches: 1. This CDR3 contains 12 residues. The DNA for the CDR3 is TGTGCCAGCAGTTCACAGGGGGACGAGCAGTACTTC. Amino acid sequence: CASSSQGDEQYF.

J is TRBJ1-1 and V is TRBV6-5; possible D gene TRBD1, 6 bases. The germline V and J ends were trimmed by 5 bases and 0 bases, with 10 bases remaining between them. Germline loops: CDR1 MNHEY, CDR2 SVGAGI. The CDR3 spans 14 residues. CDR3 nucleotides: TGTGCCAGCAGTCTGGACAGAGTGAACACTGAAGCTTTCTTT. As protein: CASSLDRVNTEAFF.

This clone was detected once. The gene calls are TRBV12-5 and TRBJ1-6; D gene uncertain. The CDR3 has 14 residues. V lost 4 bases, J lost 7 bases, and 11 bases lay in between. The V gene's germline CDR1 is LGHNT and CDR2 FRNRAP. The CDR3 loop is CASGSPGLNSPLHF. The CDR3 nucleotides read TGTGCTAGTGGTTCCCCCGGGTTAAATTCACCCCTCCACTTT.

The rearrangement links TRBV7-9 to TRBJ2-3; 15 bases agree with TRBD2. Germline CDR1 SEHNR, CDR2 FQNEAQ (reference sequence). V lost 5 bases and J lost 2; bases outside the gene matches: 8. This CDR3 is built from 18 residues. The chain's CDR3 is CASSAGLAGGSFTDTQYF. CDR3 DNA sequence: TGTGCCAGCAGCGCGGGACTAGCGGGAGGATCCTTCACAGATACGCAGTATTTT.

The rearrangement joins TRBV27 to TRBJ2-7; the D gene is possibly TRBD1 (6 bases). Between the trimmed V and J ends, which lost 4 bases and 2 bases, there was a span of 15 bases. The CDR3 has 15 residues. Germline CDR1 MNHEY, CDR2 SMNVEV (reference sequence). The CDR3 loop is CASSSHRQETYEQYF. In DNA form, the CDR3 reads TGTGCCAGCAGTTCGCATAGACAGGAGACCTACGAGCAGTACTTC.

Written as DNA, the CDR3 is TGTGCCAGCAGCCCCTCCCAGGGGGCTAGCGGAACAGATACGCAGTATTTT. Its protein is CASSPSQGASGTDTQYF. This sequence joins TRBV11-2 and TRBJ2-3, with D tentatively TRBD1 (8 bases). Between the trimmed V and J ends, which lost 5 bases and 3 bases, there was a span of 21 bases. The CDR3 loop spans 17 amino acids. The germline gives CDR1 SGHAT, CDR2 FQNNGV.

The chain uses TRBV19 and TRBJ1-2; TRBD1 matches at 10 bases. The CDR3 is 16 amino acids. The junction had 7 bases not matched to a gene; V was cut back by 3 bases and J by 3 bases. Per germline, CDR1 LNHDA and CDR2 SQIVND (reference sequence). The CDR3 DNA is TGTGCCAGTAGTATTGGAGCGGGACAGGGGCACTATGGCTACACCTTC. It codes for CASSIGAGQGHYGYTF.

J is TRBJ1-4 and V is TRBV29-1, with D possibly TRBD1 on 6 matching bases. This CDR3 has 15 residues. Germline CDR1 and CDR2: SQVTM and ANQGSEA. The germline V and J ends were trimmed by 7 bases and 3 bases, with 18 bases remaining between them. The DNA of the CDR3 is TGCAGCGCCCGCTACGGTAGGACAGCTAATGAAAAACTGTTTTTT. It is translated as CSARYGRTANEKLFF.

V usage is TRBV30 and J usage is TRBJ2-4, with TRBD1 matching over 9 bases. The V gene's germline CDR1 is GTSNPN and CDR2 SVGIG (reference sequence). The CDR3 runs 12 residues. V shed 7 bases, J shed 15 bases, and the junction held 13 bases outside the gene matches. The CDR3 reads CAFHMGQGKSYF. The CDR3 bases are TGTGCCTTTCACATGGGACAGGGAAAATCGTACTTC.

The chain links TRBV5-1 to TRBJ2-2; the match to TRBD2 covers 10 bases. Germline V CDR1 and CDR2: SGHRS, YFSETQ. This CDR3 region has 15 residues. V lost 5 bases and J lost 5; bases outside the gene matches: 6. The DNA for the CDR3 is TGCGCCAGCAGACCGACTAGCGGGCATACCGGGGAGCTGTTTTTT. Amino acids: CASRPTSGHTGELFF.

This clone came up once. The CDR3 loop is CASSFSGTEAFF. Written as DNA, the CDR3 is TGTGCCAGCAGCTTCTCCGGGACAGAAGCTTTCTTT. The chain recombines TRBV5-5 with TRBJ1-1; a weak D match, TRBD1 (6 bases). Trimming stripped 2 bases from V and 8 bases from J, with 10 bases between. The CDR3 runs to 12 residues. CDR1 is SGHKS, CDR2 YYEKEE, per germline (reference sequence).

V gene TRBV9 combines with J gene TRBJ1-5; the D gene is possibly TRBD1 (6 bases). Between the trimmed V and J ends, which lost 0 bases and 6 bases, there was a span of 16 bases. This CDR3 region has 16 residues. CDR1 SGDLS and CDR2 YYNGEE come from the germline V gene. The CDR3, as DNA: TGTGCCAGCAGCGTAGGGGAATCGCTAGGGGGTCAGCCCCAGCATTTT. Its translation is CASSVGESLGGQPQHF.

V and J are TRBV5-8 and TRBJ2-1; TRBD1 matches at 10 bases. The V gene end was trimmed by 4 bases and the J gene end by 3 bases; junction bases not matched to a gene: 10. The CDR3 spans 17 residues. Germline V lookup: CDR1 SGHTS, CDR2 YDEGEE. This CDR3 reads CASSPDRDRGLYNEQFF. DNA of the CDR3: TGTGCCAGCAGCCCAGACCGGGACAGGGGACTCTACAATGAGCAGTTCTTC.

The chain recombines TRBV6-5 with TRBJ1-1; 10 bases align to TRBD1. With 5 bases clipped from V and 8 bases from J, the junction kept 8 bases outside the gene matches. This CDR3 has 14 residues. CDR1 is MNHEY, CDR2 SVGAGI, per germline. The CDR3 spells CASSADRGVSEAFF. The CDR3 DNA reads as TGTGCCAGCAGTGCGGACAGGGGGGTATCCGAAGCTTTCTTT.

This clone was recorded a few times. CDR3 sequence reads: CASFPGGPNTGELFF. As DNA, the CDR3 is TGTGCCAGCTTCCCAGGTGGCCCGAACACCGGGGAGCTGTTTTTT. The chain joins TRBV7-9 to TRBJ2-2; unclear D gene. V dropped 8 bases and J dropped 0 bases, with 13 bases sitting between them. CDR3 length: 15 amino acids. Germline V gene data show CDR1 as SEHNR and CDR2 as FQNEAQ (reference sequence).

The chain employs TRBV2 and TRBJ1-1; a possible D gene is TRBD1 (6 bases). The germline V gene has CDR1 SNHLY and CDR2 FYNNEI. The CDR3 runs 13 residues. V lost 2 bases to trimming and J lost 7 bases, with 11 bases between them. The CDR3 DNA reads TGTGCCAGCAGTGAACAGGGGTTTAATGAAGCTTTCTTT. Translation gives CASSEQGFNEAFF.

The J gene is TRBJ1-3, the V gene TRBV5-4, with TRBD1 matching over 7 bases. CDR1 and CDR2 (germline): SGHNT, YYREEE (reference sequence). V shed 4 bases and J 4 bases; nucleotides not matched to a gene: 5. The CDR3 covers 14 residues. The CDR3 coding sequence is TGTGCCAGCAGCGCACAGGGGACAGGAAACACCATATATTTT. The encoded protein is CASSAQGTGNTIYF.

The chain recombines TRBV29-1 with TRBJ2-1, with D unclear. Germline CDR1 and CDR2: SQVTM and ANQGSEA. The CDR3 has 14 residues. Trimming took off 7 bases at V and 0 bases at J, with 13 bases between the two ends. CDR3 amino acids: CSGILSSSYNEQFF. In DNA form, the CDR3 reads TGCAGCGGGATACTAAGCAGCTCCTACAATGAGCAGTTCTTC.

The chain is built from TRBV4-1 and TRBJ1-5, with unresolved D. The CDR3 extends over 17 amino acids. The V gene lost 3 bases and the J gene lost 5 bases, with 20 bases spanning the gap. Germline V gene lookup returns CDR1 MGHRA and CDR2 YSYEKL. The CDR3 DNA is TGCGCCAGCAGCCACGACACGTGGGCGAGGACTGATCAGCCCCAGCATTTT. This gives the protein CASSHDTWARTDQPQHF.

The chain recombines TRBV5-6 with TRBJ1-2; D is unclear. Deletions cut 2 bases from V and 4 bases from J, with 9 bases between. CDR1 and CDR2 from the germline V gene are SGHDT and YYEEEE. The CDR3 is made up of 13 amino acids. Here the CDR3 reads CASSFGGVYGYTF. The CDR3 DNA sequence: TGTGCCAGCAGCTTTGGAGGAGTCTATGGCTACACCTTC.

The gene calls are TRBV10-3 and TRBJ2-5; D ambiguous. The CDR3 has 11 residues. Between the trimmed V and J ends, which lost 2 bases and 13 bases, there was a span of 11 bases. From germline, CDR1 is ENHRY and CDR2 SYGVKD. The CDR3 here is CAISEGRRLYF. The CDR3 region has the DNA TGTGCCATCAGTGAGGGGCGCCGGCTGTACTTC.

The chain uses TRBV27 and TRBJ1-1; TRBD1 agrees at 8 bases. The trim removed 8 bases at V and 2 bases at J, leaving 10 bases unmatched. This CDR3 spans 15 amino acids. Germline CDR1 and CDR2: MNHEY and SMNVEV (reference sequence). CDR3 residues: CASRAGGNKNTEAFF. CDR3 sequence (DNA): TGTGCCAGCCGGGCAGGGGGCAATAAAAACACTGAAGCTTTCTTT.

The V gene is TRBV15, the J gene TRBJ1-5, with a weak D call TRBD1 (5 bases). Trimming removed 1 base at V and 3 bases at J, with 13 bases between. From germline, CDR1 is LNHNV and CDR2 YYDKDF (reference sequence). The CDR3 consists of 16 residues. CDR3 sequence reads: CATSRAGDRNNQPQHF. The CDR3 region has the DNA TGTGCCACCAGCAGAGCGGGTGACAGAAACAATCAGCCCCAGCATTTT. Drawing the rest from reference TRBV15 and TRBJ1-5, the complete variable domain is DAMVIQNPRYQVTQFGKPVTLSCSQTLNHNVMYWYQQKSSQAPKLLFHYYDKDFNNEADTPDNFQSRRPNTSFCFLDIRSPGLGDTAMYLCATSRAGDRNNQPQHFGDGTRLSIL.

The chain employs TRBV28 and TRBJ2-3; the match to TRBD2 covers 8 bases. In germline, CDR1 is MDHEN, CDR2 SYDVKM. The CDR3 consists of 16 residues. The J segment lost 2 bases and the V segment lost 3 bases, leaving 7 bases of the junction unmatched. CDR3 nucleotide sequence: TGTGCCAGCAGTTTCTATCCTAGCGGGCCCACAGATACGCAGTATTTT. Protein sequence: CASSFYPSGPTDTQYF.

The CDR3 sequence: CASSDSSYEQYF. In DNA form, the CDR3 reads TGTGCCAGCAGCGACAGTTCCTACGAGCAGTACTTC. The gene calls are TRBV5-6 and TRBJ2-7, with D possibly being TRBD1 (5 bases). The germline gives CDR1 SGHDT, CDR2 YYEEEE. The CDR3 totals 12 residues. The V end lost 4 bases, the J end lost 1 base, and 6 bases lay between the germline ends.